This TCR beta chain came from a study of cytomegalovirus exposure and HLA in healthy donors. Study-level results: A previous analysis found most TCR beta V segments productive roughly 87% or roughly 30% of the time.

60 Vbeta and 13 Jbeta primers were used in PCR. The data were produced by immunoSEQ multiplex PCR, yet TCRdb's version contains in-frame clones alone and is incomplete. Among 200,000 to 250,000 clones listed, approximately 68% were seen once. Comments on this clone: Antigen: not known.

Germline CDR1 reads LNHDA; CDR2 reads SQIVND (reference sequence). The CDR3 extends over 14 amino acids. V dropped 4 bases and J dropped 4 bases, with 13 bases sitting between them. The receptor was derived from a woman younger than 45 in good health and CMV-seronegative. Sequenced: PBMCs. J is TRBJ1-1 and V is TRBV19, with D unresolved. The chain's CDR3 is CASSSTLGSTEAFF. The CDR3 region has the DNA TGTGCCAGTAGTAGCACCCTCGGGAGCACTGAAGCTTTCTTT.